This T cell receptor (beta chain) is drawn from a study of blood T cell repertoires in COVID-19. This clone was recorded only once. J lost 3 bases, V lost 7 bases, and 14 bases had no gene match. This CDR3 has 16 amino acids. The germline V gene encodes CDR1 MDHEN and CDR2 SYDVKM. Using immunoSEQ multiplex PCR, the repertoire was profiled, and TCRdb retains in-frame clones only, with some absent. The sample carries roughly 160,000 clones, more than 70% recorded once. Sequenced: peripheral blood. The chain joins TRBV28 to TRBJ2-5; TRBD1 matches 7 bases. The TCR originated in a woman in her 70s who had recovered from COVID-19. As DNA, the CDR3 is TGTGCCAGCACCCCATATGGAAGGGGGCAAAAAGAGACCCAGTACTTC. Its translation is CASTPYGRGQKETQYF.